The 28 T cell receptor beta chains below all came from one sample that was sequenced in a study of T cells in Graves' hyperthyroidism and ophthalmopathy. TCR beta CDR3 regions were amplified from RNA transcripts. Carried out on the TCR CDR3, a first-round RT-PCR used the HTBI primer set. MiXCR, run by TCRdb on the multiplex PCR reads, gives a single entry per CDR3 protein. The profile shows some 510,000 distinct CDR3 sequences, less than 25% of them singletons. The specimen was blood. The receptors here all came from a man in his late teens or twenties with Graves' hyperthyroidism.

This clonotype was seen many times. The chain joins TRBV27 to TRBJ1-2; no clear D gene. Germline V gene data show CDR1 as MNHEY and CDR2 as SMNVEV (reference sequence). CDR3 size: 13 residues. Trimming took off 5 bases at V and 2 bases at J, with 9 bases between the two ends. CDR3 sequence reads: CASSPTLNYGYTF. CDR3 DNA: TGTGCCAGCAGTCCGACACTAAACTATGGCTACACCTTC.

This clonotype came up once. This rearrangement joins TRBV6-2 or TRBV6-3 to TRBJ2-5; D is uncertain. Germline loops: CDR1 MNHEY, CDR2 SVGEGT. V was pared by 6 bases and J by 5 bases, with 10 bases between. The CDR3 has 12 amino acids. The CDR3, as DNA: TGTGCCAGCAGAGCCGACGGGGAGACCCAGTACTTC. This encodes CASRADGETQYF.

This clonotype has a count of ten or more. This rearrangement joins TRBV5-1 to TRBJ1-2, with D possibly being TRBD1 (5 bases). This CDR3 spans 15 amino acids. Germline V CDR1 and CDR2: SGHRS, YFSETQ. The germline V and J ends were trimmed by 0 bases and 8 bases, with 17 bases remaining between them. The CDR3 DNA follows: TGCGCCAGCAGCTTGGGGGGGACGGCCTCGAGGGGCTACACCTTC. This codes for CASSLGGTASRGYTF.

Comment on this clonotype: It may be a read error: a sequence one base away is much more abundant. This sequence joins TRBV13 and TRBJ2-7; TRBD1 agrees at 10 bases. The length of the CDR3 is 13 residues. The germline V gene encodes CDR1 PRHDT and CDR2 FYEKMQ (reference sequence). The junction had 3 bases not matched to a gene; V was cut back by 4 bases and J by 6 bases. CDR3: CASSSTGGSEQYF. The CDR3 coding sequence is TGTGCCAGCAGCTCGACAGGGGGCAGCGAGCAGTACTTC.

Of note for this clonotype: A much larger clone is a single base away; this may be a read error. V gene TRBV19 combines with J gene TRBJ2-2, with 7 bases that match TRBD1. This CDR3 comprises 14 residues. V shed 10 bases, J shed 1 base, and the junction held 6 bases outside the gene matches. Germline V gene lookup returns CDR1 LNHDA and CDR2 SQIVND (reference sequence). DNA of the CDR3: TGTGCCAATACGACAGGGCTGAACACCGGGGAGCTGTTTTTT. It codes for CANTTGLNTGELFF.

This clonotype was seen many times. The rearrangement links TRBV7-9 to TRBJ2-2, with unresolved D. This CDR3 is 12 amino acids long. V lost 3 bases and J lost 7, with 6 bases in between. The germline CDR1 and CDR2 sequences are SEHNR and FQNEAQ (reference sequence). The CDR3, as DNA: TGTGCCAGCAGCTTCGGAGACGGGGAGCTGTTTTTT. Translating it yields CASSFGDGELFF.

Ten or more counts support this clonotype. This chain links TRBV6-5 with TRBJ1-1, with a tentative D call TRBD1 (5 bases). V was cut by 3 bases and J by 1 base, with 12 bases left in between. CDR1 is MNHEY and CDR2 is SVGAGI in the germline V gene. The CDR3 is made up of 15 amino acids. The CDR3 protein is CASSYVRVRNTEAFF. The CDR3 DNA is TGTGCCAGCAGTTATGTCAGGGTCCGGAACACTGAAGCTTTCTTT.

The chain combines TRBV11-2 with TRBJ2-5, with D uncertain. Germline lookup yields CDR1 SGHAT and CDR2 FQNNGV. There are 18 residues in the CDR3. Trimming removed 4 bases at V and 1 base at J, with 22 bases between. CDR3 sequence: CASSSVRASGPVQETQYF. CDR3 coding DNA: TGTGCCAGCAGCTCCGTACGGGCCTCCGGGCCTGTCCAAGAGACCCAGTACTTC.

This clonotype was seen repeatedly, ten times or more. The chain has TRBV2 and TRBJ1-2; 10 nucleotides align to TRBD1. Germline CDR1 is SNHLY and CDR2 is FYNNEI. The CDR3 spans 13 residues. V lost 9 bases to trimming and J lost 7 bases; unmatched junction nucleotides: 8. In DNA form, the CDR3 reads TGTGCCAGGACGGTGGGACAGGGGTCTGGCTACACCTTC. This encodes CARTVGQGSGYTF.

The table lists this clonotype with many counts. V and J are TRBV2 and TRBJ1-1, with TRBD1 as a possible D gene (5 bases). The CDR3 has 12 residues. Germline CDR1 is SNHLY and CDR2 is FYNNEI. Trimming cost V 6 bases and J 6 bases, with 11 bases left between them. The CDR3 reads CASSAGRPEAFF. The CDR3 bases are TGTGCCAGCAGCGCGGGACGCCCTGAAGCTTTCTTT.

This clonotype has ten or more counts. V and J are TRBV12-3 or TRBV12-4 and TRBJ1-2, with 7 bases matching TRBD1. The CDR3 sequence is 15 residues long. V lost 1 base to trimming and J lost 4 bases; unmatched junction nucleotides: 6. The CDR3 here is CASSLGQGGSYGYTF. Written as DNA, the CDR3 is TGTGCCAGCAGTTTAGGTCAGGGGGGAAGCTATGGCTACACCTTC.

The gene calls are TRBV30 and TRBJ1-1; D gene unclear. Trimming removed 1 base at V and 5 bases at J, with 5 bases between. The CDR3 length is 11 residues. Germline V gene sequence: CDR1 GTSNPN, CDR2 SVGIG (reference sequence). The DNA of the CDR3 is TGTGCCTGGAGTGAACCAACTGAAGCTTTCTTT. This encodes CAWSEPTEAFF. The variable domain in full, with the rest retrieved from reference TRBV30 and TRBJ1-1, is SQTIHQWPATLVQPVGSPLSLECTVEGTSNPNLYWYRQAAGRGLQLLFYSVGIGQISSEVPQNLSASRPQDRQFILSSKKLLLSDSGFYLCAWSEPTEAFFGQGTRLTVV.

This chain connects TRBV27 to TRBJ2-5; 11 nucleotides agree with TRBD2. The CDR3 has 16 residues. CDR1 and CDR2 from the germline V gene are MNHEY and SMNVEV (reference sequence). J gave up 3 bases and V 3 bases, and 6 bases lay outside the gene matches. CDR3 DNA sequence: TGTGCCAGCAGTTTTCTAGCGGGAGGAACCAAAGAGACCCAGTACTTC. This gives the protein CASSFLAGGTKETQYF.

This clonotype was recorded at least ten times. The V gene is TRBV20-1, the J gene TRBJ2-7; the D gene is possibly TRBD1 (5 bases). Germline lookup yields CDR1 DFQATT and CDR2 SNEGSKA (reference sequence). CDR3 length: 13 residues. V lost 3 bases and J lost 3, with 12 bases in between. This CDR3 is CSASRQTVYEQYF. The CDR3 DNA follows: TGCAGTGCTAGTCGGCAGACAGTCTACGAGCAGTACTTC.

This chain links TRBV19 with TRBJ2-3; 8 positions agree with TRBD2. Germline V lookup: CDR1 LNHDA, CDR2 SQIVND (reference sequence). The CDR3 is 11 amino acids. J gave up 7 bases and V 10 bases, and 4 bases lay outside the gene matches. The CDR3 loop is CATRLAYTQYF. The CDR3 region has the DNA TGTGCCACCCGACTAGCGTATACGCAGTATTTT.

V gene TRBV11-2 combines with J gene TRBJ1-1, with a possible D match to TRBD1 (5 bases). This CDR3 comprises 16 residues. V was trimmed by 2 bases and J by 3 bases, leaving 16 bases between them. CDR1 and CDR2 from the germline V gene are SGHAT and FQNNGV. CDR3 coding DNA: TGTGCCAGCAGCTTATACCCCGGGGGGTGGGACACTGAAGCTTTCTTT. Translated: CASSLYPGGWDTEAFF.

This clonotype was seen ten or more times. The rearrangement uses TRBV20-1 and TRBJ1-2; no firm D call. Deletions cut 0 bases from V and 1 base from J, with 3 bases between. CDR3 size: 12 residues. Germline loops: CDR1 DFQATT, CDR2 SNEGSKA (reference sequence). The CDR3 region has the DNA TGCAGTGCTAGAGATGATAACTATGGCTACACCTTC. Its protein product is CSARDDNYGYTF.

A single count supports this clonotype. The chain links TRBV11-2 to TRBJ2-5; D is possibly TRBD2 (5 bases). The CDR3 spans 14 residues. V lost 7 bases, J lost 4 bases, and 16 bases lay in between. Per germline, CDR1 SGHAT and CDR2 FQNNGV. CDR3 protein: CASTPAYGGETQYF. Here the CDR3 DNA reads TGTGCCAGCACACCCGCTTACGGAGGAGAGACCCAGTACTTC.

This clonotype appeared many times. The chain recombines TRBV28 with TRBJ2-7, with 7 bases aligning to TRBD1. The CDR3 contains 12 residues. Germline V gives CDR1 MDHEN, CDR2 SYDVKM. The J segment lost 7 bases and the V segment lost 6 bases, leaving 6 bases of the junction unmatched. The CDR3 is CASSEQGSEQYF. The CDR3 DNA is TGTGCCAGCAGCGAACAGGGGTCAGAGCAGTACTTC.

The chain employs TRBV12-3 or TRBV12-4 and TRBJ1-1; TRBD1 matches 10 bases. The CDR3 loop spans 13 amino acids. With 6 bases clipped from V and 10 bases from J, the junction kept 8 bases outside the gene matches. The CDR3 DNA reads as TGTGCCAGCAGCACAACCGACAGGGGGCGAGCTTTCTTT. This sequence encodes CASSTTDRGRAFF.

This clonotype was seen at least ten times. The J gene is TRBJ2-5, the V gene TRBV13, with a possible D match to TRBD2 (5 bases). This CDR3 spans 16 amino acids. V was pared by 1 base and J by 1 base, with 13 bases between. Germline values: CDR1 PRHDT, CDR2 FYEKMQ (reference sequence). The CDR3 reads CASSLEAADLQETQYF. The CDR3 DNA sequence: TGTGCCAGCAGCTTAGAGGCAGCGGACCTCCAAGAGACCCAGTACTTC.

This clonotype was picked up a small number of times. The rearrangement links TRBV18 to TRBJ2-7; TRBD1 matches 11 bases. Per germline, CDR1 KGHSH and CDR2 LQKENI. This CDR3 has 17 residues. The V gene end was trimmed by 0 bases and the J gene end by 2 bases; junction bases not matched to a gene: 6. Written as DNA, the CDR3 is TGTGCCAGCTCACCACCGGTAGGACAGGGGGCAACCTACGAGCAGTACTTC. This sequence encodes CASSPPVGQGATYEQYF. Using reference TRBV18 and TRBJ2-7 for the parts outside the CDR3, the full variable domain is NAGVMQNPRHLVRRRGQEARLRCSPMKGHSHVYWYRQLPEEGLKFMVYLQKENIIDESGMPKERFSAEFPKEGPSILRIQQVVRGDSAAYFCASSPPVGQGATYEQYFGPGTRLTVT.

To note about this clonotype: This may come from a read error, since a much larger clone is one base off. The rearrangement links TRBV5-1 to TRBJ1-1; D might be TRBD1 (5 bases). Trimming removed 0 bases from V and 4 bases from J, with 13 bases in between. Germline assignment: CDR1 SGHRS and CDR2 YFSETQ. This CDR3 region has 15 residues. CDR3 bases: TGCGCCAGCAGCTTGGTTCGGGGGACGATCACTGAAGCTTTCTTT. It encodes CASSLVRGTITEAFF.

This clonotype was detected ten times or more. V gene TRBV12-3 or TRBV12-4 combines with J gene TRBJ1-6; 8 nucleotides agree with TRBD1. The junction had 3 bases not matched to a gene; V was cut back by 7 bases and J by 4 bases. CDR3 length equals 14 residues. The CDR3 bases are TGTGCCAGCACCTGGACAGGGTATAATTCACCCCTCCACTTT. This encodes CASTWTGYNSPLHF.

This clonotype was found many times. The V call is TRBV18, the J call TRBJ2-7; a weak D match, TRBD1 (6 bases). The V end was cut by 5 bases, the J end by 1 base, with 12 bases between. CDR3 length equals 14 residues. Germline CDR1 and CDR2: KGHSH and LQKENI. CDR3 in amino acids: CASSAGTLSYEQYF. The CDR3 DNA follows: TGTGCCAGCTCAGCCGGGACATTGTCCTACGAGCAGTACTTC.

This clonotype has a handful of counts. The CDR3 region is CSAIPLGEGYTF. DNA for the CDR3: TGCAGTGCTATACCCTTAGGGGAAGGCTACACCTTC. The chain couples TRBV20-1 to TRBJ1-2; a weak D match, TRBD1 (5 bases). In germline, CDR1 is DFQATT, CDR2 SNEGSKA (reference sequence). This CDR3 is 12 amino acids long. Trimming stripped 4 bases from V and 8 bases from J, with 14 bases between.

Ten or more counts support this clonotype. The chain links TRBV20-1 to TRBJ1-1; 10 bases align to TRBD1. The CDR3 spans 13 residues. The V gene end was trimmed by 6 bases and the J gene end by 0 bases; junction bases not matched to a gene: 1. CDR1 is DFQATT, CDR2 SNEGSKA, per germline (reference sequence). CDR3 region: CSAGQGLNTEAFF. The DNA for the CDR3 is TGCAGTGCGGGACAGGGGTTGAACACTGAAGCTTTCTTT.

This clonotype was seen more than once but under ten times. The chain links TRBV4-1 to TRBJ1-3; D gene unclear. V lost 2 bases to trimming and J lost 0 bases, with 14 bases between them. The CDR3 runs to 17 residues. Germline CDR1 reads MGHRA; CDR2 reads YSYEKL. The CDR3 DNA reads TGCGCCAGCAGCCAATCCACGGGCTTACTCTCTGGAAACACCATATATTTT. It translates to CASSQSTGLLSGNTIYF.